These T cell receptor beta chains were read from a single sample in a study of Graves' ophthalmopathy and Graves' hyperthyroidism. TCRdb passed the multiplex PCR reads through MiXCR, listing each CDR3 protein once. Here the sample spans 170,000 or so distinct CDR3 sequences, 30% to 45% being singletons. Sequencing used peripheral blood. These receptors were obtained from a woman in her 40s with Graves' ophthalmopathy. The conserved cysteine and the conserved F or W are not part of the CDR3 here. The order of the fields is D gene, V gene, J gene, CDR3 protein. A D gene is named only where the DNA matches it firmly.

TRBD2,TRBV10-2,TRBJ2-5,ASSESGLAGGAETQY
.,TRBV28,TRBJ1-1,ASSTSNTEAF
.,TRBV28,TRBJ2-7,ASSLRRHEQY
.,TRBV10-3,TRBJ2-2,AISDSGTKGGELF
.,TRBV11-2,TRBJ1-1,ASSRMPSGSLNTEAF
TRBD1,TRBV28,TRBJ1-1,ASSLLDREVAF
TRBD1,TRBV12-3/TRBV12-4,TRBJ2-2,ASSSRGHTGELF
.,TRBV7-2,TRBJ1-2,ASSFNADRSSGYT
.,TRBV6-1,TRBJ1-2,ASSADPYYGYT
.,TRBV24-1,TRBJ2-6,ATSGNSGANVLT
.,TRBV29-1,TRBJ1-1,SVGLSGGTEAF
.,TRBV6-5,TRBJ1-5,ASSLTVPHTQPQH
TRBD1,TRBV3-1,TRBJ1-5,ASSQADRGWNQPQH
TRBD2,TRBV5-1,TRBJ2-7,ASSFGRGGTYEQY
.,TRBV7-9,TRBJ1-1,ASSLRELNTEAF
.,TRBV7-8,TRBJ2-7,ATRQETGYEQY
TRBD1,TRBV27,TRBJ1-6,ASSTTGVMALH
.,TRBV6-2/TRBV6-3,TRBJ2-2,ATQDTSDTGELF
TRBD1,TRBV11-2,TRBJ1-6,ASSSDRGNSPLH
.,TRBV12-3/TRBV12-4,TRBJ2-7,ASTGRGGTVGSYEQY
TRBD1,TRBV6-2/TRBV6-3,TRBJ1-3,ASSSRDDRGPSSSGNTIY
.,TRBV2,TRBJ2-7,ASKTGGDEQY
.,TRBV28,TRBJ1-2,ASSSQMNYGYT
TRBD1,TRBV11-2,TRBJ2-5,ASSLDRGWGETQY
.,TRBV7-3,TRBJ2-5,ASSSTREGTQY
.,TRBV3-1,TRBJ2-2,ASSQGVGRTGELF
.,TRBV28,TRBJ2-2,ASSLTGSGELF
.,TRBV20-1,TRBJ1-2,SARDRGSASGYT
.,TRBV2,TRBJ2-7,ASRKGDNTYEQY
TRBD1,TRBV6-2/TRBV6-3,TRBJ1-2,ASSLQGSGYGYT
.,TRBV6-1,TRBJ1-2,ASSTRVGESGYT
TRBD1,TRBV7-3,TRBJ2-5,ASSLNALTGNSGETQY
TRBD1,TRBV19,TRBJ1-1,ASTQGVGTEAF
TRBD2,TRBV6-5,TRBJ2-7,ASLGLAGSHEQY
.,TRBV6-1,TRBJ1-2,ASSEAGTPYGYT